The 10 T cell receptor beta chains below all came from one sample that was sequenced in a study of blood T cell repertoires in COVID-19. TCRdb's copy holds only in-frame clones and misses some; the assay was immunoSEQ multiplex PCR. The sample holds under 250,000 clones, around nine tenths seen once. The sequenced material came from peripheral blood. The receptors here all came from a woman between 65 and 79 years old with active or convalescent COVID-19.

The V and J genes are TRBV7-3 and TRBJ1-2, with a tentative D call TRBD1 (6 bases). Germline loops: CDR1 SGHTA, CDR2 FQGTGA. V was trimmed by 6 bases and J by 9 bases, leaving 11 bases between them. CDR3 length: 11 amino acids. The CDR3 region is CASSSGESYTF. Here the CDR3 DNA reads TGTGCCAGCAGTTCAGGGGAGAGCTACACCTTC.

This chain links TRBV29-1 with TRBJ2-5; tentative D call: TRBD2 (6 bases). This CDR3 comprises 13 residues. Between the trimmed V and J ends, which lost 4 bases and 6 bases, there was a span of 15 bases. Germline CDR1 reads SQVTM; CDR2 reads ANQGSEA. As DNA, the CDR3 is TGCAGCGTTGGGGGGGTTGTCGGCAAGACCCAGTACTTC. It is translated as CSVGGVVGKTQYF.

This chain uses TRBV19 with TRBJ1-1; TRBD1 agrees at 7 bases. Germline lookup yields CDR1 LNHDA and CDR2 SQIVND (reference sequence). Trimming at V came to 5 bases and at J to 8 bases, leaving 14 bases not matched to a gene. This CDR3 contains 15 residues. The CDR3 nucleotides are TGTGCCAGTAGTTCCCCCCCAGGGGGTGTAAGAGAAGCTTTCTTT. It encodes CASSSPPGGVREAFF.

The chain couples TRBV6-5 to TRBJ1-3, with 7 bases fitting TRBD1. The CDR3 is 13 amino acids. V shed 6 bases, J shed 3 bases, and the junction held 2 bases outside the gene matches. Germline V gene sequence: CDR1 MNHEY, CDR2 SVGAGI. CDR3 residues: CASRNRGGNTIYF. The CDR3 DNA follows: TGTGCCAGCAGGAACAGGGGTGGAAACACCATATATTTT.

The rearrangement joins TRBV4-1 to TRBJ1-2; TRBD1 matches at 7 bases. The CDR3 consists of 14 residues. Germline assignment: CDR1 MGHRA and CDR2 YSYEKL. The junction had 10 bases not matched to a gene; V was cut back by 4 bases and J by 8 bases. The CDR3, as DNA: TGCGCCAGCAGCCTGGGGACAGAAGGTGCAGGCTACACCTTC. Protein sequence: CASSLGTEGAGYTF.

V and J are TRBV5-6 and TRBJ1-2, with D perhaps matching TRBD1 (5 bases). There are 15 residues in the CDR3. In germline, CDR1 is SGHDT, CDR2 YYEEEE. V was shortened by 6 bases and J by 8 bases, with 23 bases between the two germline ends. The CDR3 loop is CASNPPGTYGGGYTF. CDR3 nucleotides: TGTGCCAGCAACCCCCCCGGGACCTACGGAGGGGGCTACACCTTC.

The chain couples TRBV19 to TRBJ2-3; 11 bases line up with TRBD2. Germline V gene lookup returns CDR1 LNHDA and CDR2 SQIVND (reference sequence). The J segment lost 2 bases and the V segment lost 3 bases, leaving 7 bases of the junction unmatched. This CDR3 comprises 17 residues. The CDR3 reads CASSIPQLAGVTDTQYF. The CDR3 DNA sequence: TGTGCCAGTAGTATCCCTCAACTAGCGGGGGTCACAGATACGCAGTATTTT.

The chain is built from TRBV7-9 and TRBJ1-1; unclear D gene. Germline V gene data show CDR1 as SEHNR and CDR2 as FQNEAQ (reference sequence). Trimming took off 5 bases at V and 0 bases at J, with 10 bases between the two ends. The CDR3 length is 14 residues. The CDR3 bases are TGTGCCAGCAGCCTCATGAGCATGAACACTGAAGCTTTCTTT. This translates into CASSLMSMNTEAFF.

The genes are TRBV19 and TRBJ1-2, with TRBD1 matching 10 bases. Germline CDR1 reads LNHDA; CDR2 reads SQIVND (reference sequence). There are 13 residues in the CDR3. V dropped 10 bases and J dropped 7; count of bases not matched to a gene: 9. The CDR3 is CAISRQGAIGYTF. The CDR3 DNA reads TGTGCCATAAGTAGACAGGGGGCCATTGGCTACACCTTC.

The sample holds one count of this clone. The gene calls are TRBV5-1 and TRBJ2-2; TRBD1 matches at 8 bases. The J segment lost 1 base and the V segment lost 4 bases, leaving 6 bases of the junction unmatched. The length of the CDR3 is 16 residues. Germline lookup yields CDR1 SGHRS and CDR2 YFSETQ. CDR3 sequence (DNA): TGCGCCAGCAGCCGTGGACAGGGCAAGAACACCGGGGAGCTGTTTTTT. It encodes CASSRGQGKNTGELFF.